The 8 T cell receptor beta chains below come from one sample, sequenced in a study of blood T cells in healthy people across ages. With a J-beta primer mix and a sample-barcoded 5' primer, a second PCR ran about 7 to 12 cycles. TCRdb re-called the 5' RACE reads with MiXCR, one entry per CDR3 protein. This sample has approximately 1,100,000 distinct CDR3 sequences, with 40% to 50% found just once. Sequences were obtained from blood. The source is a woman aged 55-69 years in good health.

This clonotype was counted a few times. Written as DNA, the CDR3 is TGTGCCAGCAGTGAAGGACAGGTCGGCAATCAGCCCCAGCATTTT. This gives the protein CASSEGQVGNQPQHF. The chain combines TRBV2 with TRBJ1-5, with D perhaps TRBD1 (6 bases). Trimming stripped 1 base from V and 2 bases from J, with 9 bases between. This CDR3 has 15 amino acids. Germline V lookup: CDR1 SNHLY, CDR2 FYNNEI. Full variable domain (rest looked up from reference TRBV2 and TRBJ1-5): EPEVTQTPSHQVTQMGQEVILRCVPISNHLYFYWYRQILGQKVEFLVSFYNNEISEKSEIFDDQFSVERPDGSNFTLKIRSTKLEDSAMYFCASSEGQVGNQPQHFGDGTRLSIL.

The sample holds a few counts of this clonotype. The chain carries TRBV5-1 and TRBJ2-5; D remains unclear. The CDR3 totals 12 residues. V shed 2 bases and J shed 2 bases, with 4 bases lying between them. Germline V gene lookup returns CDR1 SGHRS and CDR2 YFSETQ. The CDR3 reads CASSFTQETQYF. CDR3 nucleotide sequence: TGCGCCAGCAGCTTCACGCAAGAGACCCAGTACTTC.

This chain uses TRBV7-8 with TRBJ2-5; D unresolved. The CDR3 spans 14 residues. The germline gives CDR1 SGHVS, CDR2 FQNEAQ. Trimming removed 1 base at V and 2 bases at J, with 8 bases between. CDR3 bases: TGTGCCAGCAGCTTAGTCACCTATCAAGAGACCCAGTACTTC. This gives the protein CASSLVTYQETQYF.

J is TRBJ2-1 and V is TRBV5-1; the match to TRBD2 covers 9 bases. With 3 bases clipped from V and 13 bases from J, the junction kept 14 bases outside the gene matches. CDR3 size: 15 residues. CDR1 is SGHRS and CDR2 is YFSETQ in the germline V gene. The CDR3 nucleotides are TGCGCCAGCAGCTATAGCGGGAGTGGGAGTGAGACCCAGTTCTTC. Translating gives CASSYSGSGSETQFF.

The V gene is TRBV5-5, the J gene TRBJ2-7, with unresolved D. This CDR3 has 14 residues. Trimming cost V 0 bases and J 2 bases, with 9 bases left between them. CDR1 and CDR2 from the germline V gene are SGHKS and YYEKEE (reference sequence). Written as DNA, the CDR3 is TGTGCCAGCAGCTTGGCCCGGCCACCCTACGAGCAGTACTTC. Protein: CASSLARPPYEQYF.

The genes are TRBV20-1 and TRBJ2-7; 7 nucleotides agree with TRBD2. V was clipped by 0 bases and J by 3 bases; unmatched bases: 14. The CDR3 totals 17 residues. CDR1 is DFQATT and CDR2 is SNEGSKA in the germline V gene (reference sequence). CDR3 DNA: TGCAGTGCTAGAGATACGGGGGGTGGGGTTGCCCTCTACGAGCAGTACTTC. Amino acid sequence: CSARDTGGGVALYEQYF.

This chain joins TRBV5-1 and TRBJ2-1; no clear D. V was trimmed by 6 bases and J by 12 bases, leaving 13 bases between them. This CDR3 has 11 amino acids. Germline V CDR1 and CDR2: SGHRS, YFSETQ. CDR3 nucleotide sequence: TGCGCCAGCACCACAGACGGAAGGCAGTTCTTC. This encodes CASTTDGRQFF.

The V gene is TRBV6-5, the J gene TRBJ2-6; 7 bases are shared with TRBD1. In germline, CDR1 is MNHEY, CDR2 SVGAGI. This CDR3 region has 15 residues. The V gene end was trimmed by 5 bases and the J gene end by 2 bases; junction bases not matched to a gene: 3. The CDR3 coding sequence is TGTGCCAGCAGTCTAGACAGGGCTGGGGCCAACGTCCTGACTTTC. Its translation: CASSLDRAGANVLTF.